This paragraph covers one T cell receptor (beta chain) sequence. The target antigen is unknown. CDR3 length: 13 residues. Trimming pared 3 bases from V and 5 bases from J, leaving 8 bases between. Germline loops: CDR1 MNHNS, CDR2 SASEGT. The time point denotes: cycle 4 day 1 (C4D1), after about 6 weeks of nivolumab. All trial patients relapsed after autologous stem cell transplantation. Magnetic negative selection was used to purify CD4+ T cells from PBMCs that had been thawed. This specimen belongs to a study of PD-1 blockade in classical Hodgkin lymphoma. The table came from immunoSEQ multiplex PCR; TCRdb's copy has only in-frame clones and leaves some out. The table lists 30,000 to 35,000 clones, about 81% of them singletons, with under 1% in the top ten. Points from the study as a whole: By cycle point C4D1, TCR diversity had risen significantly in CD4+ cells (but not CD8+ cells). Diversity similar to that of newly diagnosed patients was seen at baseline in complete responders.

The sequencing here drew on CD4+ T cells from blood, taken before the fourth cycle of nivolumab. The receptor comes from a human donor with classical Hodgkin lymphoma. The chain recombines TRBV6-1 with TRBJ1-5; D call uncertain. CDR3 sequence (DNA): TGTGCCAGCAGTGACGAATGGGATCAGCCCCAGCATTTT. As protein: CASSDEWDQPQHF.